This T cell receptor (beta chain) was identified in a study of cytomegalovirus exposure and HLA in healthy donors. General study results and limits: Diagnosis of cytomegalovirus status made by the classifier reportedly showed high specificity and sensitivity. The number of N-insertions in an Asian-associated ancestry cluster was reportedly below the 666-donor mean in a later analysis.

As concerns this clone: Its specificity is not known.

The PCR had 60 Vbeta and 13 Jbeta primers. Assay used: immunoSEQ multiplex PCR; TCRdb lists only in-frame clones, some missing. The sample yields 90,000 to 100,000 clones, around a tenth seen once. Sequencing input: PBMCs. The TCR was taken from a man over 45 in good health and CMV-seropositive.

DNA for the CDR3: TGTGCCAGCAGCTTAGGACTAGCGGGAGGCCGAGATCACAATGAGCAGTTCTTC. Translating gives CASSLGLAGGRDHNEQFF. The chain is built from TRBV5-4 and TRBJ2-1, with 14 positions matching TRBD2. V trimming: 2 bases; J trimming: 5 bases; junction bases outside the gene matches: 9. The CDR3 has 18 amino acids. Germline CDR1 and CDR2: SGHNT and YYREEE (reference sequence). Drawing the rest from reference TRBV5-4 and TRBJ2-1, the complete variable domain is ETGVTQSPTHLIKTRGQQVTLRCSSQSGHNTVSWYQQALGQGPQFIFQYYREEENGRGNFPPRFSGLQFPNYSSELNVNALELDDSALYLCASSLGLAGGRDHNEQFFGPGTRLTVL.